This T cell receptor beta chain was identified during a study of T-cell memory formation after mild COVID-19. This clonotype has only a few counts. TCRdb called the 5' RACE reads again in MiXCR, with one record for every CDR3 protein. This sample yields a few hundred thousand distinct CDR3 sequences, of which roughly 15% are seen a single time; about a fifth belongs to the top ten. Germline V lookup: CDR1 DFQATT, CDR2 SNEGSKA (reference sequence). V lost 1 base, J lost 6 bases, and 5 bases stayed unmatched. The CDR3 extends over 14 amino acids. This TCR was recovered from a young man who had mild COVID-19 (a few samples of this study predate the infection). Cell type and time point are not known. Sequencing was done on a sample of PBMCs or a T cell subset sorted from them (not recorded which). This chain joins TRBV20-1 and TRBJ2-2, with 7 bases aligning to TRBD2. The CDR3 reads CSARGQGGSGELFF. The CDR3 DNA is TGCAGTGCTAGAGGGCAGGGAGGGTCCGGGGAGCTGTTTTTT.